A selection of T cell receptor beta chains follows, all from one sample in a study of T cell changes during pregnancy in multiple sclerosis. Data came from immunoSEQ multiplex PCR; TCRdb stores just in-frame clones and leaves some out. The data contain some 41,000 clones, around 89% of them singletons. The sequencing here drew on CD4+ T cells from peripheral blood mononuclear cells, taken in the first trimester of pregnancy. The receptors here all came from a female donor with multiple sclerosis, enrolled in a pregnancy study. Each CDR3 is given with its conserved first and last residue. Fields, in order: V gene, clone size, J gene, D gene, CDR3 DNA, CDR3 protein. D genes are given only for firm matches. Size values are once, few and many counts, or a class for expanded clones, and some rows have none.

V: TRBV6-5; size: .; J: TRBJ1-5; D: .; DNA: TGTGCCAGCAGCACAGAAGGGGGTAGCAATCAGCCCCAGCATTTT; CDR3: CASSTEGGSNQPQHF
V: TRBV6-5; size: .; J: TRBJ1-4; D: .; DNA: TGTGCCAGCAGTTACGTCCCCGGGGGTGCTAATGAAAAACTGTTTTTT; CDR3: CASSYVPGGANEKLFF
V: TRBV7-2; size: .; J: TRBJ2-3; D: TRBD2; DNA: TGTGCCAGCAGCTCGATAGCGGGGGTGATCACAGATACGCAGTATTTT; CDR3: CASSSIAGVITDTQYF
V: TRBV18; size: .; J: TRBJ1-2; D: TRBD1; DNA: TGTGCCAGCTCACGTGACAGGGATGGCTACACCTTC; CDR3: CASSRDRDGYTF
V: TRBV30; size: few; J: TRBJ2-7; D: TRBD2; DNA: TGTGCCTGGAGTGTAATAGCGGGTGCGCTTTACTTC; CDR3: CAWSVIAGALYF
V: TRBV20-1; size: .; J: TRBJ2-1; D: .; DNA: TGCAGTGCTGTAGACTGGGAGCAGTTCTTC; CDR3: CSAVDWEQFF
V: TRBV2; size: once; J: TRBJ1-1; D: .; DNA: TGTGCCAGCAGTGCGGGGGGGGCCACTGAAGCTTTCTTT; CDR3: CASSAGGATEAFF
V: TRBV5-1; size: .; J: TRBJ2-1; D: TRBD2; DNA: TGCGCCAGCAGCTTGGTTGGACTAGCGGCCCAGGGGGGTGAGCAGTTCTTC; CDR3: CASSLVGLAAQGGEQFF
V: TRBV18; size: once; J: TRBJ2-7; D: TRBD1; DNA: TGTGCCAGCTCATTGGGACAGACCTACGAGCAGTACTTC; CDR3: CASSLGQTYEQYF
V: TRBV6-1; size: .; J: TRBJ2-7; D: TRBD1; DNA: TGTGCCAGCATGGGGGGGACAGGGGGACCCTACGAGCAGTACTTC; CDR3: CASMGGTGGPYEQYF
V: TRBV7-9; size: .; J: TRBJ2-7; D: .; DNA: TGTGCCAGCAGCCCTATCCCAGGCTCCTACGAGCAGTACTTC; CDR3: CASSPIPGSYEQYF
V: TRBV7-9; size: .; J: TRBJ1-1; D: TRBD1; DNA: TGTGCCAGCAGCCATGTCCCCACGGGACAGGCTACGAAGGCTTTCTTT; CDR3: CASSHVPTGQATKAFF
V: TRBV30; size: .; J: TRBJ2-3; D: TRBD2; DNA: TGTGCCTGGAGAAAAGGACTAGCGGGGACAGATACGCAGTATTTT; CDR3: CAWRKGLAGTDTQYF
V: TRBV5-4; size: .; J: TRBJ2-1; D: .; DNA: TGTGCCAGCAGCCATGACAGGAACCCGTACAATGAGCAGTTCTTC; CDR3: CASSHDRNPYNEQFF
V: TRBV9; size: .; J: TRBJ2-3; D: TRBD2; DNA: TGTGCCAGCAACCTCCAGGGAGGGGCAGATACGCAGTATTTT; CDR3: CASNLQGGADTQYF
V: TRBV5-6; size: .; J: TRBJ2-1; D: .; DNA: TGTGCCAGCAGCCCGGGGCAGGGGTGGTTCTTC; CDR3: CASSPGQGWFF
V: TRBV6-1; size: .; J: TRBJ1-5; D: .; DNA: TGTGCCAGCAGTGAACCCGGGGTGAGCAATCAGCCCCAGCATTTT; CDR3: CASSEPGVSNQPQHF
V: TRBV12-5; size: .; J: TRBJ2-5; D: .; DNA: TGTGCTAGTGGGTTATTCGGGACAATACAAGAGACCCAGTACTTC; CDR3: CASGLFGTIQETQYF
V: TRBV30; size: .; J: TRBJ2-3; D: .; DNA: TGTGCCTGGATGATGGGGGCGGGGGCAGATACGCAGTATTTT; CDR3: CAWMMGAGADTQYF
V: TRBV5-1; size: .; J: TRBJ2-1; D: .; DNA: TGCGCCAGCAGCTTGTTCAGTTCGGGGGAGTACAATGAGCAGTTCTTC; CDR3: CASSLFSSGEYNEQFF
V: TRBV7-9; size: few; J: TRBJ2-1; D: .; DNA: TGTGCCAGCAGCCCTCCCTTGCGATACAATGAGCAGTTCTTC; CDR3: CASSPPLRYNEQFF
V: TRBV5-1; size: .; J: TRBJ2-5; D: TRBD2; DNA: TGCGCCAGCAGCTCTAGCGGGGAAGAGACCCAGTACTTC; CDR3: CASSSSGEETQYF
V: TRBV14; size: .; J: TRBJ2-7; D: .; DNA: TGTGCCAGCAGCCAAGCGCAAGCCACCGAGCAGTACTTC; CDR3: CASSQAQATEQYF
V: TRBV30; size: .; J: TRBJ2-5; D: TRBD1; DNA: TGTGCCTGTGGGACAGGGACGGCCCAGTACTTC; CDR3: CACGTGTAQYF
V: TRBV5-6; size: .; J: TRBJ2-7; D: .; DNA: TGTGCCAGCAGTTGGGACTTTAATCTACGAGAGCAGTACTTC; CDR3: CASSWDFNLREQYF
V: TRBV7-2; size: .; J: TRBJ2-7; D: TRBD1; DNA: TGTGCCAGCACCCTAAGGGCAGGGGGAGACGAGCAGTACTTC; CDR3: CASTLRAGGDEQYF
V: TRBV11-2; size: .; J: TRBJ1-2; D: .; DNA: TGTGCCAGCAGCCAGGACAGACAAGGCTACACCTTC; CDR3: CASSQDRQGYTF
V: TRBV11-2; size: .; J: TRBJ1-1; D: .; DNA: TGTGCCAGCACCTATGGCACTGAAGCTTTCTTT; CDR3: CASTYGTEAFF
V: TRBV6-1; size: .; J: TRBJ1-2; D: .; DNA: TGTGCCAGCAGTGAAATGGCAGGGTATAGGGGCTATGGCTACACCTTC; CDR3: CASSEMAGYRGYGYTF
V: TRBV30; size: .; J: TRBJ1-4; D: TRBD1; DNA: TGTGCCTGGAGTCGCGGGACAGTAGATGAAAAACTGTTTTTT; CDR3: CAWSRGTVDEKLFF
V: TRBV7-9; size: .; J: TRBJ2-7; D: .; DNA: TGTGCCAGCAGCTTCTCCACGGGTTCAGAGCAGTACTTC; CDR3: CASSFSTGSEQYF
V: TRBV6-7; size: .; J: TRBJ1-1; D: .; DNA: TGTGCCCAGAGGTCCACTGAAGCTTTCTTT; CDR3: CAQRSTEAFF